Shown below are 15 T cell receptor beta chains from a single sample sequenced in a study of T cells after posttransplantation cyclophosphamide. Only in-frame clones appear in the TCRdb table, and some are missing; sequencing was by immunoSEQ multiplex PCR. This repertoire lists some 40,000 clones without singletons; roughly 2% sits in the top ten. The sequenced sample was PBMCs. These receptor sequences come from a man in his forties in good health, CMV-negative, and a related stem cell transplant donor.

This clone was recorded at least ten times. J is TRBJ1-6 and V is TRBV2; D might be TRBD1 (5 bases). CDR1 and CDR2 (germline): SNHLY, FYNNEI. The CDR3 totals 14 residues. Trimming pared 6 bases from V and 6 bases from J, leaving 12 bases between. DNA of the CDR3: TGTGCCAGCAGCGCAGGGCTGTTTAATTCACCCCTCCACTTT. Protein sequence: CASSAGLFNSPLHF.

This clone was seen ten or more times. V is TRBV9 and J is TRBJ2-6; 7 bases match TRBD1. The V gene's germline CDR1 is SGDLS and CDR2 YYNGEE. After removal of 8 bases from V and 2 bases from J, the junction contained 7 bases not matched to a gene. The CDR3 is 15 amino acids. The CDR3 here is CASGTGAAGANVLTF. The DNA for the CDR3 is TGTGCCAGTGGAACAGGGGCCGCTGGGGCCAACGTCCTGACTTTC.

This clone came up many times. The V call is TRBV30, the J call TRBJ1-2; 7 nucleotides match TRBD1. V was clipped by 4 bases and J by 4 bases; unmatched bases: 12. The germline V gene has CDR1 GTSNPN and CDR2 SVGIG (reference sequence). The CDR3 is 15 residues long. CDR3 nucleotides: TGTGCCTGGACCTCCGGACAGGTTTTCTCCTATGGCTACACCTTC. Its translation is CAWTSGQVFSYGYTF.

This clone occurred many times. The CDR3 region has the DNA TGTGCCAGCAGTAGTACAGGGGCCTGGGGTGGCTACACCTTC. Translation gives CASSSTGAWGGYTF. V and J are TRBV6-5 and TRBJ1-2, with 7 nucleotides matching TRBD1. Trimming removed 5 bases from V and 7 bases from J; junction bases left unmatched: 10. Germline V gene data show CDR1 as MNHEY and CDR2 as SVGAGI. This CDR3 is built from 14 residues.

This clone was seen only a few times. The chain joins TRBV4-2 to TRBJ2-2; 7 nucleotides agree with TRBD1. Germline loops: CDR1 LGHNA, CDR2 YNFKEQ. There are 18 residues in the CDR3. With V trimmed by 2 bases and J by 6 bases, 15 bases remained unmatched. The CDR3 coding sequence is TGTGCCAGCAGCCAAAACCTACAGGGGTTATTTAACGCCGGGGAGCTGTTTTTT. This translates into CASSQNLQGLFNAGELFF.

This chain uses TRBV7-6 with TRBJ2-3; TRBD2 aligns across 7 bases. This CDR3 region has 15 residues. Per germline, CDR1 SGHVS and CDR2 FNYEAQ. The trim removed 0 bases at V and 6 bases at J, leaving 6 bases unmatched. The CDR3 coding sequence is TGTGCCAGCAGCTTAGCGGGAGGGTCCCAGGATACGCAGTATTTT. Translating gives CASSLAGGSQDTQYF.

This clone came up many times. This chain joins TRBV13 and TRBJ1-2; 7 bases match TRBD1. CDR1 and CDR2 from the germline V gene are PRHDT and FYEKMQ (reference sequence). CDR3 length: 13 amino acids. V trimming: 8 bases; J trimming: 4 bases; junction bases outside the gene matches: 7. The CDR3, as DNA: TGTGCCAGCTCACAGACAGGGACCTATGGCTACACCTTC. Its protein is CASSQTGTYGYTF.

Many counts were recorded for this clone. This chain links TRBV7-2 with TRBJ2-1; the D gene is possibly TRBD1 (6 bases). The CDR3 runs 16 residues. V gave up 3 bases and J gave up 0 bases, with 12 bases separating them. Germline lookup yields CDR1 SGHTA and CDR2 FQGNSA. The CDR3 is CASSFTGFSSYNEQFF. CDR3 sequence (DNA): TGTGCCAGCAGCTTTACAGGGTTTAGCTCCTACAATGAGCAGTTCTTC.

In its sample, this clone was seen many times. The V and J genes are TRBV5-6 and TRBJ2-1; the match to TRBD2 covers 7 bases. This CDR3 region has 13 residues. The germline V gene encodes CDR1 SGHDT and CDR2 YYEEEE. V shed 8 bases, J shed 7 bases, and the junction held 9 bases outside the gene matches. The CDR3 is CASNGLVKNEQFF. In DNA form, the CDR3 reads TGTGCCAGTAATGGACTAGTAAAAAATGAGCAGTTCTTC.

In its sample, this clone was seen a few times. The V gene is TRBV4-1, the J gene TRBJ2-5; no reliable D call. Germline CDR1 and CDR2: MGHRA and YSYEKL. The CDR3 totals 13 residues. Trimming stripped 1 base from V and 0 bases from J, with 3 bases between. CDR3: CASSQVNQETQYF. The CDR3 nucleotides are TGCGCCAGCAGCCAAGTAAACCAAGAGACCCAGTACTTC.

This clone was counted at least ten times. The rearrangement links TRBV10-3 to TRBJ1-6, with D possibly matching TRBD1 (6 bases). The CDR3 contains 11 residues. The V end was cut by 3 bases, the J end by 14 bases, with 8 bases between. Germline lookup yields CDR1 ENHRY and CDR2 SYGVKD. The DNA for the CDR3 is TGTGCCATCAGTGATCGGGACACCCTCCACTTT. Protein sequence: CAISDRDTLHF.

The sample holds a few counts of this clone. The V gene is TRBV27, the J gene TRBJ2-7; 9 nucleotides align to TRBD2. After removal of 6 bases from V and 1 base from J, the junction contained 4 bases not matched to a gene. CDR1 and CDR2 (germline): MNHEY, SMNVEV (reference sequence). The CDR3 extends over 14 amino acids. The CDR3 sequence is CASRSSGGSYEQYF. In DNA form, the CDR3 reads TGTGCCAGCAGGTCGAGCGGGGGGTCCTACGAGCAGTACTTC.

The sample holds many counts of this clone. This sequence joins TRBV5-4 and TRBJ2-7, with D perhaps TRBD2 (5 bases). V lost 4 bases to trimming and J lost 3 bases, with 5 bases between them. This CDR3 is built from 11 residues. The germline V gene encodes CDR1 SGHNT and CDR2 YYREEE (reference sequence). CDR3 loop: CASSRDYEQYF. In nucleotides, the CDR3 is TGTGCCAGCAGCCGGGACTACGAGCAGTACTTC.

This clone has a count of ten or more. The chain recombines TRBV10-2 with TRBJ1-4; 7 bases line up with TRBD1. Looked up from germline, CDR1 is WSHSY and CDR2 is SAAADI. There are 14 residues in the CDR3. Trimming at V came to 2 bases and at J to 8 bases, leaving 5 bases not matched to a gene. CDR3 DNA sequence: TGCGCCAGCAGTGAGCGACAGGGTTGGGAAAAACTGTTTTTT. Protein: CASSERQGWEKLFF.

This clone was seen only a few times. The chain joins TRBV7-3 to TRBJ1-2, with TRBD1 identical over 7 bases. V lost 5 bases to trimming and J lost 6 bases; unmatched junction nucleotides: 9. The CDR3 contains 14 residues. CDR1 SGHTA and CDR2 FQGTGA come from the germline V gene. Here the CDR3 DNA reads TGTGCCAGCAGCGGGCCAGGGACAGTTGATGGCTACACCTTC. This translates into CASSGPGTVDGYTF.